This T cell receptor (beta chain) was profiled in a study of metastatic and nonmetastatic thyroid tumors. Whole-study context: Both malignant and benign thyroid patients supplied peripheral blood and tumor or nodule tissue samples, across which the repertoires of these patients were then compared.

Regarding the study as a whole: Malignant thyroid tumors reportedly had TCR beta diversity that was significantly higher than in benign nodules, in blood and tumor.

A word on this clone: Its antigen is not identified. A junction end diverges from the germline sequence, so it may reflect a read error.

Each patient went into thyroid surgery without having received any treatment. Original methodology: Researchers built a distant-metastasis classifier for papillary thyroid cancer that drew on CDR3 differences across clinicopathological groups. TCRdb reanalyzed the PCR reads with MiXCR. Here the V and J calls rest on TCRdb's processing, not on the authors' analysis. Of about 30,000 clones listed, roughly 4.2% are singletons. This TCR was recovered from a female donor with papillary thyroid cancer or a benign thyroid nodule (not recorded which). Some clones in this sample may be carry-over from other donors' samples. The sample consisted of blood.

Here the CDR3 reads CDTSDPRELAGRTDTQYF. The CDR3 DNA sequence: TGTGACACCAGTGATCCCCGAGAACTAGCGGGAAGAACAGATACGCAGTATTTT. This rearrangement joins TRBV24-1 to TRBJ2-3; 10 bases agree with TRBD2. The germline gives CDR1 KGHDR, CDR2 SFDVKD. This CDR3 region has 18 residues.